Listed below are T cell receptor beta chains from one sample, sequenced in a study of blood T cell repertoires in COVID-19. Sequencing used immunoSEQ multiplex PCR; TCRdb keeps in-frame clones, though not all of them. The sample includes 9,500 to 11,000 clones, 75% to 90% of them seen just once. The material sequenced was peripheral blood. The receptors come from a man between 65 and 85 years old with active COVID-19. Each CDR3 is given with its conserved first and last residue. A D gene is named only where the DNA matches it firmly. Rows may omit the clone size; those that give it use once, few, many or a size class.

v_call,d_call,j_call,clone_size,cdr3_aa,cdr3_nt
TRBV3-1/TRBV3-2,-,TRBJ1-5,-,CASSRNYWHHQPQHF,TGTGCCAGCAGCCGTAATTATTGGCATCATCAGCCCCAGCATTTT
TRBV19,-,TRBJ1-1,-,CASIQRGEAFF,TGTGCCAGTATTCAACGGGGTGAAGCTTTCTTT
TRBV7-9,-,TRBJ1-6,-,CASSLRQPNSPLHF,TGTGCCAGCAGCTTACGACAGCCCAATTCACCCCTCCACTTT
TRBV5-1,TRBD1,TRBJ1-2,once,CASSHQGDNYGYTF,TGCGCCAGCAGCCACCAGGGGGATAACTATGGCTACACCTTC
TRBV20-1,-,TRBJ1-2,-,CSAFVYGYTF,TGCAGTGCTTTCGTCTATGGCTACACCTTC
TRBV7-3,TRBD1,TRBJ2-3,-,CASSLRDSADTQYF,TGTGCCAGCAGCTTACGGGACAGTGCAGATACGCAGTATTTT
TRBV3-1/TRBV3-2,TRBD2,TRBJ2-7,-,CASSQSSGTYEQYF,TGTGCCAGCAGCCAGAGTAGCGGGACCTACGAGCAGTACTTC
TRBV28,-,TRBJ1-5,few,CASSFSGSNQPQHF,TGTGCCAGCAGTTTTTCAGGATCCAATCAGCCCCAGCATTTT
TRBV6-5,-,TRBJ1-2,-,CASSYSSGSMDGYTF,TGTGCCAGCAGTTACTCCTCCGGGTCCATGGATGGCTACACCTTC
TRBV2,-,TRBJ1-5,-,CASRGQSSNQPQHF,TGTGCCAGCAGAGGACAAAGCAGCAATCAGCCCCAGCATTTT
TRBV11-2,-,TRBJ1-4,-,CASNNWREKLFF,TGTGCCAGCAACAACTGGAGGGAAAAACTGTTTTTT
TRBV9,TRBD2,TRBJ2-3,-,CASSVATPSGGAVGTDTQYF,TGTGCCAGCAGCGTAGCTACGCCTAGCGGGGGGGCCGTCGGCACAGATACGCAGTATTTT
TRBV18,TRBD2,TRBJ2-7,-,CASSPRTSGVREQYF,TGTGCCAGCTCACCACGGACTAGCGGGGTTCGGGAGCAGTACTTC
TRBV5-8,-,TRBJ2-1,-,CASSSRARNEQFF,TGTGCCAGCAGCTCCCGAGCGAGGAATGAGCAGTTCTTC
TRBV5-1,TRBD1,TRBJ1-1,-,CASSQSSGGWTEAFF,TGCGCCAGCAGCCAATCCTCAGGGGGCTGGACTGAAGCTTTCTTT
TRBV5-5,TRBD1,TRBJ1-2,-,CASSVGSGTGDGYTF,TGTGCCAGCAGCGTGGGATCTGGGACAGGGGATGGCTACACCTTC
TRBV6-5,-,TRBJ1-5,-,CASSLRTPLYQPQHF,TGTGCCAGCAGTCTCCGGACTCCACTCTATCAGCCCCAGCATTTT